Listed here is a single T cell receptor (beta chain). No cognate antigen has been identified for it. No clone much larger than this one lies a single base away; base qualities are absent. The data were taken from a study of OX40 agonist ivuxolimab in advanced cancers. A note on the overall study: Ivuxolimab was an agonistic, fully human IgG2 monoclonal antibody directed against OX40 (CD134), a costimulatory receptor. Patients were allowed to have had prior anti-PD-1, anti-PD-L1 or anti-CTLA-4 therapy, and 30% to 40% of the dose-escalation patients had previously received checkpoint inhibitors. Peripheral TCRbeta sequencing was intended to test whether TCR sequence diversity was altered and clonal T-cell expansion was caused by ivuxolimab. Intravenous ivuxolimab was administered to patients every 2 weeks at six dose levels: 0.01, 0.1, 0.3, 1.5, 3 and 10 mg/kg. In the dose-escalation cohort, around four fifths of patients were male, and the mean age was around 60 years, with a range of 23 to 79. Among the roughly 52 dose-escalation patients, around 20 had hepatocellular carcinoma, approximately 15 melanoma, 9 renal cell carcinoma and 9 head and neck cancer. Three dose-escalation patients achieved partial responses, one with hepatocellular carcinoma and two with cutaneous melanoma. The monotherapy dose-escalation portion (N of about 50 patients) of the phase I ivuxolimab trial is reported in the paper.

Genomic DNA was isolated from the sorted cells so that the TCRbeta CDR3 region could be sequenced. The immunoSEQ Assay was used to sequence the TCRbeta CDR3 regions. TCRdb carries this immuneACCESS record with in-frame sequences only. Its versions omit some clonotypes, under half of them owing to an unresolved V gene in the studies checked, with the rest unexplained. This sample comprises approximately 61,000 clones, about 82% of them detected only once. The top ten clonotypes cover around 2% of the sample. Study-wide conclusions, independent of this receptor: The antigen specificity of the peripheral T cells that underwent clonal expansion was not determined. On average, CD8+ T cells showed more expanded clones than CD4+ T cells after ivuxolimab. At doses of 0.1 to 3.0 mg/kg, clonal expansion of both CD4+ and CD8+ T cells in blood was seen between baseline and week 6. Low levels of normalized T-cell clonal expansion were also seen in some patients who did not respond. In partial responders in the 0.1-3.0 mg/kg groups, normalized peripheral clonal expansion was found to be among the lowest, especially among CD8+ T cells.

As encoded in the germline V gene (reference sequence), CDR1 is SEHNR while CDR2 is FQNEAQ. The CDR3 holds 14 amino acids from the cysteine to the phenylalanine. The kept DNA is CDR3 alone, 42 bases in frame from the first base. V lost 4 bases and J lost 8 bases; the stretch between them is 17 bases long. The trial excluded patients who had a history of autoimmune disease or were on systemic immunosuppression. Peripheral blood for TCR sequencing was collected from all dose cohorts at baseline, on cycle 4 day 1, and on cycle 7 day 1. The samples were drawn from a first-in-human, open-label, multicenter phase I dose-escalation trial of ivuxolimab. Adults with locally advanced or metastatic melanoma, renal cell, hepatocellular, or head and neck squamous cell carcinoma were enrolled in the trial. Before TCR sequencing, CD4+ T cells and CD8+ T cells were sorted from peripheral blood as separate populations.

The rearranged segments are TRBV7-9 and TRBJ1-2; TRBD1 is perhaps the D gene, given 5 matching bases. Sequencing used CD4+ or CD8+ T cells sorted from blood, obtained in a trial of the OX40 agonist ivuxolimab. The clonotype originates from an adult with an advanced solid tumor such as melanoma, head and neck, liver or kidney cancer. CDR3 region: CASSYRPQGDGYTF. The nucleotide sequence reads TGTGCCAGCAGCTATCGCCCCCAGGGCGACGGCTACACCTTC.